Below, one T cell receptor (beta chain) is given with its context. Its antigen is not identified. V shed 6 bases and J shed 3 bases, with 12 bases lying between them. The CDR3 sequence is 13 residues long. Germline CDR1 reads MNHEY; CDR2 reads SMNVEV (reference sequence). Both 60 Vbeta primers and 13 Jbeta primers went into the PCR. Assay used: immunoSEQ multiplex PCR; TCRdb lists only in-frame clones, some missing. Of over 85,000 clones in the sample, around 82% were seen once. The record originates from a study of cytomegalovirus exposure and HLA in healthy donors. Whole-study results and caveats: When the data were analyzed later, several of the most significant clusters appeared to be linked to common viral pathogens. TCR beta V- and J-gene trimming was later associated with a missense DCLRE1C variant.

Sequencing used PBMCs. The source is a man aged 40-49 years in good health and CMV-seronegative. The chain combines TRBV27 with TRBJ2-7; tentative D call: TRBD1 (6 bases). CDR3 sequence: CASSLGQLYEQYF. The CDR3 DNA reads TGTGCCAGCAGCTTGGGACAACTCTACGAGCAGTACTTC.